This T cell receptor beta chain was captured by sequencing in a study of blood T cell repertoires in COVID-19. Assay used: immunoSEQ multiplex PCR; TCRdb lists only in-frame clones, some missing. The repertoire holds 250,000 to 300,000 clones, with approximately 90% as singletons. CDR1 and CDR2 from the germline V gene are SGDLS and YYNGEE. Trimming shortened V by 4 bases and J by 6 bases, and 13 bases separated the two germline ends. The CDR3 sequence is 14 residues long. The source material was peripheral blood. The TCR sequence derives from a man between 18 and 35 years old with active or convalescent COVID-19. The chain joins TRBV9 to TRBJ1-4; D gene unclear. DNA of the CDR3: TGTGCCAGCAGCCTCACGGGAGGGTATGAAAAACTGTTTTTT. Translation: CASSLTGGYEKLFF.